Here is one T cell receptor beta chain with its context. Its antigen specificity is not known. Per-base qualities were not stored, and no clone one base away is much larger. Inclusion was restricted to participants for whom at least one PBMC sample before ART initiation and at least two post-ART samples were available. Treatment was received in the United States of America by all participants with HIV. Before DNA extraction, cryopreserved samples of roughly 0.9-11 million PBMC were thawed and washed. At the time of the earliest PBMC sample for each participant with HIV, ages ranged from 23 to 54 years. PBMC samples were contributed by each participant from 1-4 timepoints before ART initiation and 2-8 timepoints after ART initiation, with a median of 7 samples. Serial HIV viral load, CD4+ T-cell count, ART history and demographic data were obtained for every participant. Using a Qiagen kit on a QIAcube, genomic DNA was extracted from unsorted PBMC, with samples processed in batches of 12.

This record belongs to a study of long-term antiretroviral therapy in people with HIV (dated by TCRdb to about 2022). Regarding the complete study: The earliest samples were collected about a decade before the 2015 WHO recommendation for immediate ART, when ART was typically delayed until CD4 counts fell. This retrospective serial study examined whether starting ART and sustained HIV suppression were associated with changes in the composition and diversity of the TRB repertoire in peripheral blood. A total of 192 cryopreserved PBMC samples were contributed to the cohort by 30 adults with confirmed HIV infection, with samples collected serially over a mean of around 6 years (range 1-12). Eleven of the 30 participants with HIV were female. No cross-contamination during QIAcube processing turned up in test extractions that ran a monoclonal T-cell line alongside approximately 35 polyclonal samples. Study-wide conclusions, independent of this receptor: At every time point, the repertoire was dominated by expanded TRB clones first identified before ART initiation, although this dominance fluctuated and, in many PLHIV, declined after ART. HIV repertoires had narrower CDR3 length ranges than controls, and the network structure suggested an antigen-experienced repertoire that shifted only slightly toward naive after ART. Since PBMC availability was limited, sequencing covered only the TCR beta chain, with no alpha chain pairing. Inferences about post-ART repertoire changes are limited because no data were available on ART adherence, viral resistance or therapy changes. Because pre-ART samples had limited cell numbers, profiling was done on unsorted PBMC rather than on sorted CD4+ and CD8+ T cells. Starting ART was linked to a significant rise in TRB diversity, yet even after long-term ART the diversity remained significantly lower than in transplant donor controls. The samples span the years 2004 to 2017, and the ART regimens used at that time may not be as effective as current regimens.

The V end loses 4 bases and the J end loses 3 bases, and a stretch of 7 bases separates them. The CDR3 covers 13 residues, taking in both the cysteine and the phenylalanine. The kept DNA is CDR3 alone, 39 bases in frame from the first base. CDR1 is given as LGHNA and CDR2 as YNFKEQ, both from the germline V gene. The immunoSEQ hsTCRB v3.0 assay was used at survey level resolution for TRB variable region sequencing. The target sequencing depth for TRB was 40,000-50,000 T-cell genomes per sample. TRB libraries were pooled and sequenced on an Illumina MiSeq using a v3 150-cycle kit. The authors' analysis ran thus. Repertoire analysis ran in R within a reproducible Nextflow workflow covering QC, data transformation and analysis. LymphoSeq2, an R package for exploring AIRR-Seq data, was used to implement the custom analyses. Several samples that produced fewer than 5000 total TRB sequences were removed, so 190 or so HIV repertoires were analyzed. Among the approximately 180 HIV repertoires that were kept, around 60 were collected before ART initiation and about 130 were collected after ART initiation. Repertoires were downsampled to 5000 TRB nucleotide sequences, with summary statistics averaged over 100 downsampling iterations. TRB sequences were retained for analysis only if CDR3 regions of at least seven amino acids were present. Two measures captured diversity: a Shannon entropy-derived clonality score and the Gini coefficient. In the repertoire networks, any two of the top 5000 CDR3 amino acid sequences were connected whenever the two sequences differed by an edit distance of one. For TRB CDR3 amino acid sequences, GLIPH2 was used to predict antigen specificity groups and MHC restriction. CDR3 amino acid sequences were matched against VDJdb and McPAS-TCR to flag known CMV, EBV, HIV or tissue antigen associations. Pre-ART, post-ART and control groups were compared with Wilcoxon signed-rank tests and Holm-Bonferroni correction. The table comes from immuneACCESS by way of TCRdb, which keeps in-frame sequences with V and J called. Part of the clones is missing from these tables; in studies checked, under half for an unresolved V gene and the rest for unknown reasons. V and J calls and clone size are those listed in that table; D and trimming were worked out from the DNA. The sample table contains approximately 45,000 clones; only one count was recorded for 86% of them. Around 5.1% of the sample lies in the top ten.

Specimen: unsorted PBMCs, collected 0.1 years before starting antiretroviral therapy. This TCR derives from a woman aged 45-65 years with HIV. The chain was built from TRBV4-2 and TRBJ2-1, with the D gene too uncertain to name. At the DNA level, the sequence is TGTGCCAGCAGCCTCGACTTCTACAATGAGCAGTTCTTC. Its coded protein is CASSLDFYNEQFF.